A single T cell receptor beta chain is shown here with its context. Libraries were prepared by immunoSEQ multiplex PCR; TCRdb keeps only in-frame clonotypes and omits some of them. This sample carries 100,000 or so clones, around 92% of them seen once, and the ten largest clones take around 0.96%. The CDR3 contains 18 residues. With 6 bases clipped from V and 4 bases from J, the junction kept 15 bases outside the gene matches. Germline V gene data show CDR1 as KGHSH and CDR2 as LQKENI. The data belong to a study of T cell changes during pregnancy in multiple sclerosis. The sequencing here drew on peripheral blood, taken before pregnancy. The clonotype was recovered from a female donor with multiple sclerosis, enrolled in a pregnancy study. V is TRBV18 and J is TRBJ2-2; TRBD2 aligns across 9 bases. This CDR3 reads CASSLRLGSGRATGELFF. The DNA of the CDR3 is TGTGCCAGCTCGCTACGACTAGGTAGCGGGAGAGCCACCGGGGAGCTGTTTTTT.